This TCR beta chain came from a study of T cell repertoires in cytomegalovirus infection. Study as a whole: Through public TCR beta signatures, both CMV infection and matching HLA type were indicated.

Germline CDR1 SGHVS, CDR2 FNYEAQ. The CDR3 spans 17 residues. V lost 1 base and J lost 0; bases outside the gene matches: 5. The study's findings and limits: Summed frequency of public TCR beta families distinguished CMV carriers with the relevant HLA. Clonotypes of TCR beta that were HLA-C-restricted and CMV-specific dominated the ex vivo response.

A single record per CDR3 protein comes from TCRdb applying MiXCR to the reads. The table has about 830,000 distinct CDR3 sequences, approximately 32% seen once; the top ten hold around 11%. A note on this clonotype: Its specificity is unknown.

The sequencing here drew on cultured CD8+ T cells from PBMCs, taken from culture after CMV antigen stimulation. The chain has TRBV7-6 and TRBJ1-2; TRBD1 aligns across 10 bases. This TCR came from a human donor in good health (CMV status not recorded). Some clones in this sample may be carry-over from other donors' samples. The CDR3 spells CASSLDPDRGTNYGYTF. In nucleotides, the CDR3 is TGTGCCAGCAGCTTAGACCCGGACAGGGGGACTAACTATGGCTACACCTTC.